The T cell receptor beta chain under discussion was sequenced for a study of T cell responses to AZD1222 COVID-19 vaccine. Whole-study context: Second doses at about 4 or about 12 weeks were pooled.

The CDR3 runs 19 residues. Germline CDR1 and CDR2: LNHDA and SQIVND (reference sequence). Trimming removed 5 bases from V and 6 bases from J, with 29 bases in between. Generated by immunoSEQ multiplex PCR, the TCRdb table keeps only in-frame clones and is missing some. Among over 120,000 clones listed, around 91% were seen once. This specimen consisted of peripheral blood, obtained on day 0 of AZD1222 vaccination. This receptor was taken from an adult in good health. The rearrangement uses TRBV19 and TRBJ2-1, with a possible D match to TRBD2 (6 bases). In DNA form, the CDR3 reads TGTGCCAGTAGTCCCCGACCCCAATGGGGCAGTCCCGGGGGCAATGAGCAGTTCTTC. Amino acids: CASSPRPQWGSPGGNEQFF.